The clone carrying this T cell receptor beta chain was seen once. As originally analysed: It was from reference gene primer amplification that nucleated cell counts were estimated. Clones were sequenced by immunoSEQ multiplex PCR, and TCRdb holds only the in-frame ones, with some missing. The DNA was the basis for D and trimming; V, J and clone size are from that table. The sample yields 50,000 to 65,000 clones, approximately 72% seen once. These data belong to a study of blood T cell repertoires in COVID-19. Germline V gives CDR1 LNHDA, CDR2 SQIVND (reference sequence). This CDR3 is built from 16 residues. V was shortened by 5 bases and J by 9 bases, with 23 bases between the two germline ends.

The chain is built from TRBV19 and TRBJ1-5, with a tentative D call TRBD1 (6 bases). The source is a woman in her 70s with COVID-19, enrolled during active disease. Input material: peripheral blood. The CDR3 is CASSQGRAGARGPQHF. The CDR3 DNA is TGTGCCAGTAGTCAGGGGCGGGCCGGGGCCAGGGGGCCCCAGCATTTT. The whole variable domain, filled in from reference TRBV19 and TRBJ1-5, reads DGGITQSPKYLFRKEGQNVTLSCEQNLNHDAMYWYRQDPGQGLRLIYYSQIVNDFQKGDIAEGYSVSREKKESFPLTVTSAQKNPTAFYLCASSQGRAGARGPQHFGDGTRLSIL.